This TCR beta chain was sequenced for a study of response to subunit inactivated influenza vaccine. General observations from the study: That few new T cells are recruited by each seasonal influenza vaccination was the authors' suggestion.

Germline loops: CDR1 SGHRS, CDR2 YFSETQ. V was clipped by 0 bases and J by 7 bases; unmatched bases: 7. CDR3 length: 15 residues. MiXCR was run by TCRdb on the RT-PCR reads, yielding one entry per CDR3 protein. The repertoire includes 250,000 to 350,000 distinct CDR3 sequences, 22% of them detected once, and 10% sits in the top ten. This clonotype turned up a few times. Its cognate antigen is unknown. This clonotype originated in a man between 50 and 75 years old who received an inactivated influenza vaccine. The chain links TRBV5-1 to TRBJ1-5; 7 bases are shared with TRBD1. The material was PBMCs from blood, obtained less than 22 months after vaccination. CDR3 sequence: CASSLEGAKGQPQHF. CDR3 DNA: TGCGCCAGCAGCTTGGAGGGGGCTAAGGGACAGCCCCAGCATTTT.